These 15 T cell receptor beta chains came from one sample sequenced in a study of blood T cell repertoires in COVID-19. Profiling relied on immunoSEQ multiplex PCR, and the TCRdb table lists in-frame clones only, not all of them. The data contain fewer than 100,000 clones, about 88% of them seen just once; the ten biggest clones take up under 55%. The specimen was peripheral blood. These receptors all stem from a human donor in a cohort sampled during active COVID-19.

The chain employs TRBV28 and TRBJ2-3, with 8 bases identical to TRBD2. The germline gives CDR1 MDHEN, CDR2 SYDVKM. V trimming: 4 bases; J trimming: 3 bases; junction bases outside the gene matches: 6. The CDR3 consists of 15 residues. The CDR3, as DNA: TGTGCCAGCAGTTCCAGCGGGAGTAAAACAGATACGCAGTATTTT. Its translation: CASSSSGSKTDTQYF.

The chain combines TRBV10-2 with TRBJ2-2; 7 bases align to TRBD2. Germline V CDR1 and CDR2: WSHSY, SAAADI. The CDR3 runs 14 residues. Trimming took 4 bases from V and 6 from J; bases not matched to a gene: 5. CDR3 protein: CASSAGTSAGELFF. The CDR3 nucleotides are TGCGCCAGCAGTGCGGGAACTAGCGCCGGGGAGCTGTTTTTT.

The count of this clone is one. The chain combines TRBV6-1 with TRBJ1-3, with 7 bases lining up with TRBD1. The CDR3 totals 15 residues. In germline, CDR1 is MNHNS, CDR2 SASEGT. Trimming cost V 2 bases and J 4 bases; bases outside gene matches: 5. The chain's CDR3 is CASSEMTGSGNTIYF. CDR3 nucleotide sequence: TGTGCCAGCAGTGAAATGACAGGGTCCGGAAACACCATATATTTT.

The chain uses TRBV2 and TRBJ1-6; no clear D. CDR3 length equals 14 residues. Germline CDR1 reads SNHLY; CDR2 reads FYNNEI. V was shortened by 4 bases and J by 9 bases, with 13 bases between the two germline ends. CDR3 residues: CASSGAVTSSPLHF. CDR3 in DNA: TGTGCCAGCAGTGGGGCCGTAACTAGTTCACCCCTCCACTTT.

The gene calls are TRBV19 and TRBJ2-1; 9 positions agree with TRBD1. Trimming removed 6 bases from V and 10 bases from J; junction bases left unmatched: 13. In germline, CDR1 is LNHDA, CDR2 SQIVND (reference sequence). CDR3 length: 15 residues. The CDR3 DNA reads TGTGCCAGTAGCCCCAACAGGGGGCAGGGCGAAGAGCAGTTCTTC. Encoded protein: CASSPNRGQGEEQFF.

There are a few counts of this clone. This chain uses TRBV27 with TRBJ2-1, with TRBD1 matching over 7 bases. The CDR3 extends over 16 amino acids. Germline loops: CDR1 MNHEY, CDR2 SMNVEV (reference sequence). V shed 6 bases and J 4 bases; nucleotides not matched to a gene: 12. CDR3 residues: CASSLTGTVNYNEQFF. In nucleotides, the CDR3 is TGTGCCAGCAGCTTGACCGGGACAGTGAATTACAATGAGCAGTTCTTC.

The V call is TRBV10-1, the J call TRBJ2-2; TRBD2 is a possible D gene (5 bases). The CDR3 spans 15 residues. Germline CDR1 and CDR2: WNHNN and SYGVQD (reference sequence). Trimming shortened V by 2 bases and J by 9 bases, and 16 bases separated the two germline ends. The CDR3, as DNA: TGCGCCAGCAGTGAGCCCCGGGAAGGTTGGAGGGAGCTGTTTTTT. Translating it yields CASSEPREGWRELFF.

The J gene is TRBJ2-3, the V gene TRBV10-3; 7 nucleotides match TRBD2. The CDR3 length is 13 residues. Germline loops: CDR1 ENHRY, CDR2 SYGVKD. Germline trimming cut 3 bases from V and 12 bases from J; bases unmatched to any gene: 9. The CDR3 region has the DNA TGTGCCATCAGTGATGCCCTAGCGGACCGTCAGTATTTT. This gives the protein CAISDALADRQYF.

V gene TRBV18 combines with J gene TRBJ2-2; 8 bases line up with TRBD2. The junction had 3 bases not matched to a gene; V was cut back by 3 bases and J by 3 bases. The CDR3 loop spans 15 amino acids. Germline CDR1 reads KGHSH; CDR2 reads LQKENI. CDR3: CASSPGLADTGELFF. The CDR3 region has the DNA TGTGCCAGCTCACCTGGACTAGCCGACACCGGGGAGCTGTTTTTT.

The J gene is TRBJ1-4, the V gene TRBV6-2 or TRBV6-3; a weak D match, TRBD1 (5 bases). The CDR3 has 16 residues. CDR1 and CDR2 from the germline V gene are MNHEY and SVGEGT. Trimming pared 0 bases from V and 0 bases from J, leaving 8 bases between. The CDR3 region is CASSYSVTATNEKLFF. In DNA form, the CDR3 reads TGTGCCAGCAGTTACTCGGTGACAGCAACTAATGAAAAACTGTTTTTT.

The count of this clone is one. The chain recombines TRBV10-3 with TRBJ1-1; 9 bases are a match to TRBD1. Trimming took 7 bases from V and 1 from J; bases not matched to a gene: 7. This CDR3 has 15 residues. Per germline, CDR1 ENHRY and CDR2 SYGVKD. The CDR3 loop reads CAITQGTGPNTEAFF. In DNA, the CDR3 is TGTGCCATCACCCAAGGGACAGGGCCGAACACTGAAGCTTTCTTT.

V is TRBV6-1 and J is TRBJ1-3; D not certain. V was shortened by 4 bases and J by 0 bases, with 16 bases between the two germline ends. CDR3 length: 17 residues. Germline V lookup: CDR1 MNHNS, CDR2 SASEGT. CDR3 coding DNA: TGTGCCAGCAGTGTTCTTGGTCCAGACTTCTCTGGAAACACCATATATTTT. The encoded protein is CASSVLGPDFSGNTIYF.

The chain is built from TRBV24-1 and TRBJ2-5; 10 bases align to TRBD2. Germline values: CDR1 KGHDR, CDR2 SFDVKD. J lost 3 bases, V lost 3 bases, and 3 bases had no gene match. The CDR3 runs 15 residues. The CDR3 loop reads CATSDLTSGEETQYF. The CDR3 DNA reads TGTGCCACCAGTGATCTTACTAGCGGGGAAGAGACCCAGTACTTC.

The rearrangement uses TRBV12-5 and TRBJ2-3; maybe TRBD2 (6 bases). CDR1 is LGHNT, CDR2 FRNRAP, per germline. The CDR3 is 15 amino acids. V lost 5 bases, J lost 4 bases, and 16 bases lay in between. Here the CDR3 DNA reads TGTGCTAGTGGTCCGGGACTTAGCGGTCCAGATACGCAGTATTTT. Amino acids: CASGPGLSGPDTQYF. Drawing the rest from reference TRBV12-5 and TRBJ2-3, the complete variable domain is DARVTQTPRHKVTEMGQEVTMRCQPILGHNTVFWYRQTMMQGLELLAYFRNRAPLDDSGMPKDRFSAEMPDATLATLKIQPSEPRDSAVYFCASGPGLSGPDTQYFGPGTRLTVL.

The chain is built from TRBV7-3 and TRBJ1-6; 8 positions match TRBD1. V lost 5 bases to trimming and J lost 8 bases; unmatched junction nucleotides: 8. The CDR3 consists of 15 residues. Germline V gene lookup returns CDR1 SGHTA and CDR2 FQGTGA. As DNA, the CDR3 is TGTGCCAGCAGCCGACAACAGGGGGTGGATTCACCCCTCCACTTT. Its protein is CASSRQQGVDSPLHF.